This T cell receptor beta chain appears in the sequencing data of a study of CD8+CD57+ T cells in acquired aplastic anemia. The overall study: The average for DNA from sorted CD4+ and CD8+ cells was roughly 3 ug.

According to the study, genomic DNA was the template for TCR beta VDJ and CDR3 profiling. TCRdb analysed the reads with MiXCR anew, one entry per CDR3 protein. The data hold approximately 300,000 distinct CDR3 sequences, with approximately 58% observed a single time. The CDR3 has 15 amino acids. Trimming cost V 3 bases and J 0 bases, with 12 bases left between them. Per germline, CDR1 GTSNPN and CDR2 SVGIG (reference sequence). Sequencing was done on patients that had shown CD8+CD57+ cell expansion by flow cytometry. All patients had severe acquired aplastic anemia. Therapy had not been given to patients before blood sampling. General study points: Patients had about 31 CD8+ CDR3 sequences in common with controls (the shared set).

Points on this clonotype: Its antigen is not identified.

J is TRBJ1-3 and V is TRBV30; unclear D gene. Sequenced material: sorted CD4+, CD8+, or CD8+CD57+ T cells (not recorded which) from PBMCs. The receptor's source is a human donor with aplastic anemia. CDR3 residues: CAWSFRTASGNTIYF. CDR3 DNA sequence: TGTGCCTGGAGCTTTCGGACTGCCTCTGGAAACACCATATATTTT.